This T cell receptor (beta chain) was found in a study of T cell repertoires in cytomegalovirus infection. Study-wide results and caveats: HLA-C-restricted TCR beta clonotypes specific for CMV led the ex vivo response. The cumulative frequency of public TCR beta families identified carriers of CMV plus the relevant HLA.

This CDR3 is 19 amino acids long. Trimming took 6 bases from V and 1 from J, leaving 22 bases between them. This clonotype was counted many times. Its antigen is unidentified. TCRdb re-analysed the reads in MiXCR, keeping a single row per CDR3 protein. The sample shows approximately 250,000 distinct CDR3 sequences, roughly 6.5% of them seen only once. The genes are TRBV12-3 or TRBV12-4 and TRBJ2-6, with D possibly TRBD1 on 7 matching bases. The receptor's source is a human donor in good health (CMV status not recorded). Some clones in this sample may be carry-over from other donors' samples. Sequenced sample: PBMCs. CDR3 DNA sequence: TGTGCCAGCAGCCGAGGGGGGACAGCGCACCTATCTGGGGCCAACGTCCTGACTTTC. This codes for CASSRGGTAHLSGANVLTF.